What follows are 26 T cell receptor beta chains derived from one specimen sequenced in a study of T cells in Graves' hyperthyroidism and ophthalmopathy. Amplification yielded TCR beta CDR3 regions, with RNA transcripts as the source. The HTBI set primed first-round TCR CDR3 RT-PCR. TCRdb independently ran MiXCR on the multiplex PCR reads; one entry per CDR3 protein. The table has 400,000 to 500,000 distinct CDR3 sequences, roughly an eighth seen once. The specimen sequenced was blood. The receptors originated from a woman aged 18-29 years with Graves' hyperthyroidism.

This clonotype appeared many times. The chain links TRBV29-1 to TRBJ2-7, with D perhaps TRBD1 or TRBD2 (7 bases each). Germline CDR1 and CDR2: SQVTM and ANQGSEA. This CDR3 contains 15 residues. Between the trimmed V and J ends, which lost 6 bases and 2 bases, there was a span of 20 bases. For the CDR3, the DNA is TGCAGCGTCGCGGGGGACAGCGATAGAGCCTACGAGCAGTACTTC. Amino acid sequence: CSVAGDSDRAYEQYF.

About this clonotype: A much larger clonotype is one base distant, so this may be a read error. The chain combines TRBV6-1 with TRBJ2-7, with TRBD2 matching 14 bases. V lost 8 bases to trimming and J lost 1 base; unmatched junction nucleotides: 16. There are 19 residues in the CDR3. Germline V gene sequence: CDR1 MNHNS, CDR2 SASEGT. For the CDR3, the DNA is TGTGCCAGCGGTTCCGTCCCGGGACTAGCGGGAGTAGGATCCTACGAGCAGTACTTC. Translation gives CASGSVPGLAGVGSYEQYF.

This clonotype has at least ten counts. This chain links TRBV2 with TRBJ2-7; TRBD1 aligns across 7 bases. Germline V lookup: CDR1 SNHLY, CDR2 FYNNEI. Trimming at V came to 7 bases and at J to 3 bases, leaving 6 bases not matched to a gene. The CDR3 is 13 amino acids. The DNA of the CDR3 is TGTGCCAGCAATAAATGGGACAGCTACGAGCAGTACTTC. Residues: CASNKWDSYEQYF. The whole variable domain, filled in from reference TRBV2 and TRBJ2-7, reads EPEVTQTPSHQVTQMGQEVILRCVPISNHLYFYWYRQILGQKVEFLVSFYNNEISEKSEIFDDQFSVERPDGSNFTLKIRSTKLEDSAMYFCASNKWDSYEQYFGPGTRLTVT.

This clonotype was observed a handful of times. The J gene is TRBJ2-7, the V gene TRBV29-1, with D perhaps assigned TRBD1 or TRBD2 (5 bases each). The ends were cut back, 7 bases at V and 5 bases at J, with 9 bases in the middle. The length of the CDR3 is 10 residues. The germline V gene has CDR1 SQVTM and CDR2 ANQGSEA. CDR3 sequence reads: CSGGDDEQYF. The DNA of the CDR3 is TGCAGCGGAGGGGACGACGAGCAGTACTTC.

This clonotype has more than one count but fewer than ten. The chain employs TRBV29-1 and TRBJ1-3; no clear D gene. The CDR3 is 14 residues long. Trimming pared 3 bases from V and 9 bases from J, leaving 18 bases between. Germline V lookup: CDR1 SQVTM, CDR2 ANQGSEA. CDR3 sequence: CSVDDTVRVRTIYF. CDR3 DNA: TGCAGCGTTGACGACACCGTCCGAGTGCGCACCATATATTTT.

This clonotype was counted many times. V is TRBV7-3 and J is TRBJ2-1; D unresolved. Looked up from germline, CDR1 is SGHTA and CDR2 is FQGTGA. V lost 2 bases to trimming and J lost 5 bases, with 7 bases between them. The length of the CDR3 is 13 residues. CDR3 sequence reads: CASSLVSNNEQFF. CDR3 in DNA: TGTGCCAGCAGCTTAGTCAGCAACAATGAGCAGTTCTTC.

This clonotype was observed at least ten times. The rearrangement links TRBV4-1 to TRBJ1-4; no reliable D call. Trimming removed 2 bases at V and 8 bases at J, with 9 bases between. The CDR3 contains 13 residues. CDR1 MGHRA and CDR2 YSYEKL come from the germline V gene. The CDR3 region is CASSQTWMEKLFF. CDR3 bases: TGCGCCAGCAGCCAAACGTGGATGGAAAAACTGTTTTTT.

This clonotype appeared a few times. The chain recombines TRBV7-2 with TRBJ1-4; the D is unclear. Trimming took 5 bases from V and 5 from J, leaving 18 bases between them. Germline assignment: CDR1 SGHTA and CDR2 FQGNSA. CDR3 length: 16 amino acids. CDR3 DNA: TGTGCCAGCAGCCAAGAGTGGAGCATAGCGAATGAAAAACTGTTTTTT. Its protein is CASSQEWSIANEKLFF. Supplemented by reference TRBV7-2 and TRBJ1-4, the full variable domain reads GAGVSQSPSNKVTEKGKDVELRCDPISGHTALYWYRQSLGQGLEFLIYFQGNSAPDKSGLPSDRFSAERTGGSVSTLTIQRTQQEDSAVYLCASSQEWSIANEKLFFGSGTQLSVL.

This clonotype appeared a few times. This may stem from a read error, because a much larger clone lies one nucleotide away. The chain couples TRBV7-2 to TRBJ2-7; TRBD2 matches 10 bases. The CDR3 covers 16 residues. CDR1 is SGHTA, CDR2 FQGNSA, per germline. The CDR3 sequence is CASSSLWTSGAYEQCF. The CDR3 nucleotides read TGTGCCAGCAGCTCGCTTTGGACTAGCGGAGCCTACGAGCAGTGCTTC.

This clonotype was recorded at least ten times. The genes are TRBV28 and TRBJ2-1; 13 bases match TRBD2. The CDR3 runs 18 residues. Germline loops: CDR1 MDHEN, CDR2 SYDVKM. Losses at the gene ends were 2 bases for V and 5 bases for J; bases not matched to a gene: 9. The CDR3 spells CASSLTIGLAGADNEQFF. The CDR3 nucleotides are TGTGCCAGCAGTTTAACTATAGGACTAGCGGGGGCCGACAATGAGCAGTTCTTC.

Many counts were recorded for this clonotype. The chain couples TRBV7-8 to TRBJ1-2, with 11 bases fitting TRBD1. Germline V CDR1 and CDR2: SGHVS, FQNEAQ. There are 15 residues in the CDR3. Trimming took 5 bases from V and 1 from J; bases not matched to a gene: 3. Here the CDR3 reads CASSGDRGYNYGYTF. CDR3 bases: TGTGCCAGCAGCGGGGACAGGGGGTATAACTATGGCTACACCTTC.

This clonotype was observed at least ten times. The gene calls are TRBV2 and TRBJ2-7; 9 positions match TRBD2. This CDR3 spans 15 amino acids. V gave up 4 bases and J gave up 4 bases; unmatched junction bases: 8. CDR1 and CDR2 (germline): SNHLY, FYNNEI. This CDR3 reads CASSVSLAGSYEQYF. CDR3 bases: TGTGCCAGCAGTGTCAGTCTAGCGGGATCTTACGAGCAGTACTTC.

This clonotype appeared many times. The chain uses TRBV13 and TRBJ1-1, with D hard to call. The length of the CDR3 is 12 residues. Per the germline V gene, CDR1 is PRHDT and CDR2 is FYEKMQ (reference sequence). V lost 6 bases, J lost 5 bases, and 10 bases lay in between. The CDR3 nucleotides are TGTGCCAGCAGTTTGAGTGAGACTGAAGCTTTCTTT. It translates to CASSLSETEAFF.

There are many counts of this clonotype. V usage is TRBV10-2 and J usage is TRBJ1-5; no reliable D call. The CDR3 runs 17 residues. The germline V and J ends were trimmed by 2 bases and 0 bases, with 14 bases remaining between them. CDR1 WSHSY and CDR2 SAAADI come from the germline V gene. The chain's CDR3 is CASSESGKGLSNQPQHF. CDR3 DNA sequence: TGCGCCAGCAGTGAGAGTGGAAAAGGGCTTAGCAATCAGCCCCAGCATTTT.

In its sample, this clonotype was seen many times. CDR3 in amino acids: CASSRGSDTGELFF. CDR3 in DNA: TGTGCCAGCAGCAGGGGGTCAGACACCGGGGAGCTGTTTTTT. This rearrangement joins TRBV7-2 to TRBJ2-2, with D possibly being TRBD1 (6 bases). This CDR3 spans 14 amino acids. Germline CDR1 is SGHTA and CDR2 is FQGNSA. The V and J ends lost 5 bases and 3 bases respectively, with 10 bases between them.

The table lists this clonotype with many counts. The CDR3 region is CSVPGVGTDTQYF. The CDR3 nucleotides are TGCAGCGTTCCGGGAGTTGGCACAGATACGCAGTATTTT. The genes are TRBV29-1 and TRBJ2-3; the D gene is possibly TRBD2 (6 bases). The V end lost 5 bases, the J end lost 1 base, and 10 bases lay between the germline ends. The germline CDR1 and CDR2 sequences are SQVTM and ANQGSEA. The CDR3 consists of 13 residues.

Ten or more counts support this clonotype. This chain links TRBV28 with TRBJ2-3; D uncertain. CDR1 is MDHEN, CDR2 SYDVKM, per germline. The CDR3 is made up of 13 amino acids. Between the trimmed V and J ends, which lost 7 bases and 2 bases, there was a span of 10 bases. The CDR3 spells CASNPSLTDTQYF. The CDR3 nucleotides are TGTGCCAGCAATCCTTCCCTCACAGATACGCAGTATTTT.

This clonotype was seen ten or more times. This chain uses TRBV9 with TRBJ2-2; D gene unclear. The CDR3 is 15 amino acids. Per the germline V gene, CDR1 is SGDLS and CDR2 is YYNGEE. The V gene lost 0 bases and the J gene lost 0 bases, with 6 bases spanning the gap. The CDR3 coding sequence is TGTGCCAGCAGCGTAGGCCAGGCGAACACCGGGGAGCTGTTTTTT. This encodes CASSVGQANTGELFF.

This clonotype showed up just a few times. The chain employs TRBV11-2 and TRBJ1-5, with 7 bases matching TRBD1. Germline CDR1 reads SGHAT; CDR2 reads FQNNGV. The ends lost 2 bases at V and 5 bases at J; junction bases unmatched: 3. CDR3 length equals 14 residues. The CDR3: CASSLTGAYQPQHF. The CDR3 nucleotides are TGTGCCAGCAGCTTAACAGGGGCCTATCAGCCCCAGCATTTT.

This clonotype was seen ten or more times. The J gene is TRBJ1-1, the V gene TRBV6-6; the D gene is possibly TRBD1 (5 bases). The CDR3 has 14 residues. Germline V lookup: CDR1 MNHNY, CDR2 SVGAGI (reference sequence). V lost 2 bases, J lost 5 bases, and 12 bases lay in between. The CDR3 protein is CASSYRGRETEAFF. The DNA of the CDR3 is TGTGCCAGCAGTTACCGCGGCAGGGAGACTGAAGCTTTCTTT.

This clonotype was detected many times. The chain carries TRBV30 and TRBJ1-5; weak D call: TRBD1 (5 bases). CDR3 length equals 15 residues. The V end was cut by 3 bases, the J end by 2 bases, with 14 bases between. Germline CDR1 is GTSNPN and CDR2 is SVGIG (reference sequence). The CDR3 DNA follows: TGTGCCTGGAGCAGAGCAGGGACGGGCAATCAGCCCCAGCATTTT. Translated, it gives CAWSRAGTGNQPQHF.

This clonotype was counted many times. The chain couples TRBV30 to TRBJ2-3; D uncertain. The germline V and J ends were trimmed by 2 bases and 6 bases, with 6 bases remaining between them. This CDR3 contains 11 residues. Germline V CDR1 and CDR2: GTSNPN, SVGIG (reference sequence). CDR3: CAWSSVDTQYF. CDR3 in DNA: TGTGCCTGGAGTAGTGTCGATACGCAGTATTTT. Using reference TRBV30 and TRBJ2-3 for the parts outside the CDR3, the full variable domain is SQTIHQWPATLVQPVGSPLSLECTVEGTSNPNLYWYRQAAGRGLQLLFYSVGIGQISSEVPQNLSASRPQDRQFILSSKKLLLSDSGFYLCAWSSVDTQYFGPGTRLTVL.

The chain links TRBV2 to TRBJ2-7; 11 bases line up with TRBD2. The CDR3 has 15 amino acids. Looked up from germline, CDR1 is SNHLY and CDR2 is FYNNEI. Trimming at V came to 4 bases and at J to 0 bases, leaving 2 bases not matched to a gene. CDR3 coding DNA: TGTGCCAGCAGTGGACTAGCGGGGATCTCCTACGAGCAGTACTTC. Translation gives CASSGLAGISYEQYF.

The rearrangement joins TRBV5-1 to TRBJ2-1, with 14 positions matching TRBD2. J gave up 0 bases and V 0 bases, and 2 bases lay outside the gene matches. Germline-derived CDR1 and CDR2 are SGHRS and YFSETQ. The CDR3 contains 18 residues. The CDR3 here is CASSLGLAGGNSYNEQFF. CDR3 DNA: TGCGCCAGCAGCTTGGGACTAGCGGGAGGGAACTCCTACAATGAGCAGTTCTTC.

This clonotype was counted ten times or more. This chain connects TRBV28 to TRBJ2-7; the match to TRBD2 covers 13 bases. CDR3 length: 15 amino acids. Germline CDR1 is MDHEN and CDR2 is SYDVKM. The junction had 7 bases not matched to a gene; V was cut back by 5 bases and J by 6 bases. CDR3 sequence: CASSIGTSGNVEQYF. CDR3 nucleotide sequence: TGTGCCAGCAGTATCGGGACTAGCGGGAACGTCGAGCAGTACTTC. The full variable domain, with the rest looked up from reference TRBV28 and TRBJ2-7, is DVKVTQSSRYLVKRTGEKVFLECVQDMDHENMFWYRQDPGLGLRLIYFSYDVKMKEKGDIPEGYSVSREKKERFSLILESASTNQTSMYLCASSIGTSGNVEQYFGPGTRLTVT.

The chain carries TRBV6-6 and TRBJ2-7; D is perhaps TRBD1 (5 bases). The ends were cut back, 2 bases at V and 4 bases at J, with 9 bases in the middle. Germline V lookup: CDR1 MNHNY, CDR2 SVGAGI (reference sequence). The CDR3 runs 13 residues. CDR3 DNA: TGTGCCAGCAGTTACGGGGCAGATTACGAGCAGTACTTC. Its protein product is CASSYGADYEQYF.